These 22 T cell receptor beta chains were all obtained from the same sample, sequenced in a study of sequential checkpoint blockade in melanoma. The treatment here: randomized to nivolumab then ipilimumab (arm A) or the reverse (arm B). Only in-frame clones appear in the TCRdb table, and some are missing; sequencing was by immunoSEQ multiplex PCR. The sample holds fewer than 13,000 clones, around 73% seen once. The sequences come from CD8+ T cells sorted from blood (inferred from file names), collected from a patient given nivolumab and ipilimumab in sequence. These receptors all come from a human donor with melanoma.

The genes are TRBV19 and TRBJ2-1; D is perhaps TRBD2 (5 bases). The germline V gene encodes CDR1 LNHDA and CDR2 SQIVND (reference sequence). The V end lost 5 bases, the J end lost 5 bases, and 13 bases lay between the germline ends. The CDR3 sequence is 14 residues long. CDR3 sequence: CASSLQTNHNEQFF. The DNA for the CDR3 is TGTGCCAGTAGTCTCCAGACTAACCACAATGAGCAGTTCTTC.

This rearrangement joins TRBV6-1 to TRBJ2-5, with 11 nucleotides matching TRBD1. Trimming cost V 7 bases and J 4 bases; bases outside gene matches: 2. This CDR3 region has 13 residues. The germline gives CDR1 MNHNS, CDR2 SASEGT. CDR3 loop: CASTGTGGETQYF. The CDR3, as DNA: TGTGCCAGCACCGGGACAGGGGGAGAGACCCAGTACTTC.

The genes are TRBV19 and TRBJ2-5; 10 bases fit TRBD2. The ends lost 5 bases at V and 4 bases at J; junction bases unmatched: 7. CDR3 length: 15 amino acids. Germline V CDR1 and CDR2: LNHDA, SQIVND (reference sequence). The CDR3 DNA follows: TGTGCCAGTAGTGCCCAGCGGGAGGGGGGAGAGACCCAGTACTTC. It is translated as CASSAQREGGETQYF.

The J gene is TRBJ1-5, the V gene TRBV4-1; D is possibly TRBD1 (6 bases). V lost 1 base to trimming and J lost 4 bases, with 17 bases between them. CDR1 is MGHRA, CDR2 YSYEKL, per germline. CDR3 length equals 17 residues. CDR3 amino acids: CASSQGLGGVVNQPQHF. The DNA for the CDR3 is TGCGCCAGCAGCCAAGGATTAGGGGGTGTGGTGAATCAGCCCCAGCATTTT.

The rearrangement uses TRBV7-9 and TRBJ2-1; weak D call: TRBD2 (5 bases). Germline V gives CDR1 SEHNR, CDR2 FQNEAQ (reference sequence). The CDR3 is made up of 14 amino acids. Trimming took off 8 bases at V and 0 bases at J, with 11 bases between the two ends. CDR3 protein: CASQTGSSYNEQFF. The CDR3 region has the DNA TGTGCCAGCCAGACTGGGAGCTCCTACAATGAGCAGTTCTTC.

V is TRBV19 and J is TRBJ1-1; 10 bases align to TRBD1. The trim removed 3 bases at V and 7 bases at J, leaving 5 bases unmatched. Germline assignment: CDR1 LNHDA and CDR2 SQIVND (reference sequence). The CDR3 is 14 amino acids. The DNA of the CDR3 is TGTGCCAGTAGTATGGGACAGGGGAGGGGTGAAGCTTTCTTT. Amino acid sequence: CASSMGQGRGEAFF.

This clone occurred once. The chain uses TRBV6-5 and TRBJ2-7; 8 positions match TRBD1. Germline assignment: CDR1 MNHEY and CDR2 SVGAGI. V lost 5 bases and J lost 2; bases outside the gene matches: 8. The CDR3 totals 15 residues. CDR3 bases: TGTGCCAGCAGTGCGGACAGGGTTGACCCCTACGAGCAGTACGTC. Its protein is CASSADRVDPYEQYV.

A few counts support this clone. This chain uses TRBV6-5 with TRBJ2-1, with TRBD2 matching over 13 bases. CDR1 and CDR2 (germline): MNHEY, SVGAGI. J gave up 8 bases and V 6 bases, and 7 bases lay outside the gene matches. The length of the CDR3 is 15 residues. This chain's CDR3 is CASSRLAGGSDEQFF. Here the CDR3 DNA reads TGTGCCAGCAGCCGACTAGCGGGGGGTAGCGATGAGCAGTTCTTC.

This CDR3 is CASSHPDRGSTPPLHF. For the CDR3, the DNA is TGCGCCAGCAGCCACCCGGACAGGGGTTCAACGCCACCCCTCCACTTT. V is TRBV4-1 and J is TRBJ1-6, with TRBD1 matching 9 bases. Losses at the gene ends were 3 bases for V and 11 bases for J; bases not matched to a gene: 11. CDR3 length equals 16 residues. Per the germline V gene, CDR1 is MGHRA and CDR2 is YSYEKL.

V usage is TRBV11-2 and J usage is TRBJ1-4; D ambiguous. The CDR3 is made up of 14 amino acids. Germline assignment: CDR1 SGHAT and CDR2 FQNNGV. V was trimmed by 5 bases and J by 4 bases, leaving 11 bases between them. CDR3 amino acids: CASSLRSYNEKLFF. Written as DNA, the CDR3 is TGTGCCAGCAGCCTCCGGTCGTATAATGAAAAACTGTTTTTT.

J is TRBJ1-1 and V is TRBV9, with D hard to call. The CDR3 contains 15 residues. V was cut by 3 bases and J by 0 bases, with 12 bases left in between. Germline V gives CDR1 SGDLS, CDR2 YYNGEE. CDR3 region: CASSAPGYMNTEAFF. The DNA of the CDR3 is TGTGCCAGCAGCGCACCGGGTTACATGAACACTGAAGCTTTCTTT.

Concerning this clone: A junction end diverges from the germline sequence, so it may reflect a read error. Distinct nucleotide sequences in the sample also encode this CDR3. V gene TRBV6-5 combines with J gene TRBJ1-1; TRBD1 matches 7 bases. In germline, CDR1 is MNHEY, CDR2 SVGAGI. The CDR3 runs to 12 residues. CDR3 protein: CASSQGNTEAFF. The CDR3 nucleotides are TGTGCCAGTTCACAGGGGAACACTGAAGCCTTCTTT.

The chain joins TRBV5-1 to TRBJ1-1; D possibly corresponds to TRBD1 (6 bases). This CDR3 is 16 amino acids long. Trimming cost V 1 base and J 1 base, with 14 bases left between them. The V gene's germline CDR1 is SGHRS and CDR2 YFSETQ. CDR3 DNA: TGCGCCAGCAGCTTGCGCGGGGGCGCGGGGAACACTGAAGCTTTCTTT. Encoded protein: CASSLRGGAGNTEAFF. Together with reference TRBV5-1 and TRBJ1-1, the CDR3 gives the full variable domain: KAGVTQTPRYLIKTRGQQVTLSCSPISGHRSVSWYQQTPGQGLQFLFEYFSETQRNKGNFPGRFSGRQFSNSRSEMNVSTLELGDSALYLCASSLRGGAGNTEAFFGQGTRLTVV.

This chain connects TRBV6-4 to TRBJ2-1; D is possibly TRBD2 (5 bases). Germline CDR1 is MRHNA and CDR2 is SNTAGT. The ends were cut back, 3 bases at V and 1 base at J, with 10 bases in the middle. The length of the CDR3 is 15 residues. CDR3 protein: CASSERPGSYNEQFF. The CDR3, as DNA: TGTGCCAGCAGTGAGAGGCCGGGGTCCTACAATGAGCAGTTCTTC.

The V gene is TRBV6-1, the J gene TRBJ1-1; perhaps TRBD1 as D (5 bases). The V end lost 4 bases, the J end lost 1 base, and 10 bases lay between the germline ends. Germline CDR1 is MNHNS and CDR2 is SASEGT. The CDR3 contains 14 residues. The CDR3 loop reads CASSGGLENTEAFF. CDR3 sequence (DNA): TGTGCCAGCAGTGGGGGACTCGAGAACACTGAAGCTTTCTTT.

The rearrangement joins TRBV6-5 to TRBJ2-1, with 8 bases identical to TRBD1. The CDR3 consists of 14 residues. Per the germline V gene, CDR1 is MNHEY and CDR2 is SVGAGI. Trimming took 6 bases from V and 2 from J; bases not matched to a gene: 3. CDR3 coding DNA: TGTGCCAGCAGCGCGACAGGGGCCTACAATGAGCAGTTCTTC. Its translation is CASSATGAYNEQFF.

The gene calls are TRBV4-1 and TRBJ2-7; 8 bases map to TRBD1. The ends lost 0 bases at V and 5 bases at J; junction bases unmatched: 6. Germline V gives CDR1 MGHRA, CDR2 YSYEKL. This CDR3 spans 15 amino acids. The CDR3 loop reads CASSQDRTGLNEQYF. The CDR3 DNA sequence: TGCGCCAGCAGCCAAGATCGGACAGGGCTCAACGAGCAGTACTTC.

V is TRBV13 and J is TRBJ1-4; D is possibly TRBD1 (6 bases). Germline CDR1 reads PRHDT; CDR2 reads FYEKMQ (reference sequence). Deletions cut 2 bases from V and 2 bases from J, with 6 bases between. The CDR3 runs to 14 residues. CDR3 DNA: TGTGCCAGCAGCTTACAGGGGACTAATGAAAAACTGTTTTTT. It codes for CASSLQGTNEKLFF.

CDR3 loop: CATSRTALMTGGVNGYTF. In DNA, the CDR3 is TGTGCCACCAGCAGAACAGCTTTGATGACAGGGGGGGTAAATGGCTACACCTTC. This rearrangement joins TRBV15 to TRBJ1-2, with 9 bases that match TRBD1. Germline V gene lookup returns CDR1 LNHNV and CDR2 YYDKDF (reference sequence). This CDR3 is 18 amino acids long. J was trimmed by 6 bases and V by 2 bases; bases with no gene match: 16.

This clone was observed a few times. This chain joins TRBV7-9 and TRBJ2-3; D possibly corresponds to TRBD2 (5 bases). V was pared by 1 base and J by 4 bases, with 18 bases between. CDR3 size: 17 residues. Germline loops: CDR1 SEHNR, CDR2 FQNEAQ (reference sequence). The CDR3 here is CASSLVAAGYGADTQYF. The CDR3 DNA reads TGTGCCAGCAGCTTAGTCGCCGCGGGCTATGGGGCAGATACGCAGTATTTT.

The chain combines TRBV13 with TRBJ2-1; a weak D match, TRBD1 (5 bases). Per germline, CDR1 PRHDT and CDR2 FYEKMQ (reference sequence). This CDR3 contains 15 residues. V was shortened by 2 bases and J by 2 bases, with 10 bases between the two germline ends. Written as DNA, the CDR3 is TGTGCCAGCAGCTTATGGGGCGGCACCTACAATGAGCAGTTCTTC. This translates into CASSLWGGTYNEQFF.

Of note for this clone: Mismatch with germline at one junction end may stem from a read error. The rearrangement links TRBV25-1 to TRBJ2-1; 7 nucleotides align to TRBD2. The CDR3 length is 14 residues. CDR1 is MGHDK, CDR2 SYGVNS, per germline. The DNA of the CDR3 is TGTGCCAGCAGGGGCGGGAGCTCCTACAATGAGCGGTTCTTC. Translated, it gives CASRGGSSYNERFF.